This TCR beta chain is drawn from a study of cytomegalovirus exposure and HLA in healthy donors. Study conclusions and caveats: Per a prior analysis, the majority of TCR beta V segments were productive roughly 87% or roughly 30% of the time. The likely origin of a cluster of highly shared sequence variants was a sequencing artifact. The CMV antigen specificity of a few CMV-associated chains was confirmed through in vitro analysis. Several of the most significant clusters were apparently associated with common viral pathogens in a later analysis.

This CDR3 has 16 amino acids. The germline CDR1 and CDR2 sequences are LNHDA and SQIVND (reference sequence). Trimming stripped 7 bases from V and 3 bases from J, with 19 bases between. Remarks on this clone: The antigen is undetermined.

With 60 Vbeta and 13 Jbeta primers, the PCR was carried out. Clones were sequenced by immunoSEQ multiplex PCR, and TCRdb holds only the in-frame ones, with some missing. The data contain 150,000 to 200,000 clones, about 10% of them singletons. The TCR sequence derives from a woman in her thirties in good health and CMV-seropositive. The chain has TRBV19 and TRBJ1-5; maybe TRBD1 (6 bases). The sequencing input was PBMCs. The DNA for the CDR3 is TGTGCCAGTATGCCTACCGGGGGGCGGAACAATCAGCCCCAGCATTTT. It encodes CASMPTGGRNNQPQHF.